Described below is a single T cell receptor beta chain sequence and its context. Its antigen is unknown. This entry is derived from a study of cytomegalovirus exposure and HLA in healthy donors. About the study: A subsequent analysis stated that the approximately 110 validation repertoires were run on the same platform as the 600 to 750 first-cohort repertoires. Notes on the study in general: Overall, 164 TCR beta chains were annotated as cytomegalovirus-associated.

Sequencing used immunoSEQ multiplex PCR; TCRdb keeps in-frame clones, though not all of them. Of a few hundred thousand clones detected, 90% to 95% appear once; the ten largest clones hold roughly 1%. The CDR3 contains 15 residues. Germline V gene data show CDR1 as MNHEY and CDR2 as SMNVEV (reference sequence). V was pared by 2 bases and J by 2 bases, with 9 bases between. The sequenced sample was PBMCs. The chain combines TRBV27 with TRBJ1-4; a possible D gene is TRBD1 (5 bases). This sequence was found in a young woman in good health and CMV-seronegative. CDR3 in amino acids: CASSLRRGTNEKLFF. CDR3 coding DNA: TGTGCCAGCAGTTTAAGGAGGGGCACTAATGAAAAACTGTTTTTT.